A selection of T cell receptor beta chains follows, all from one sample in a study of blood T cell repertoires in COVID-19. Data came from immunoSEQ multiplex PCR; TCRdb stores just in-frame clones and leaves some out. The sample carries under 450,000 clones, about 80% recorded once. The sequencing sample was made of peripheral blood. The receptors were sampled from a human donor with acute or convalescent COVID-19. The donor label of this sample is uncertain. Each CDR3 is given with its conserved first and last residue.

j_call v_call cdr3_aa
TRBJ2-7 TRBV3-1/TRBV3-2 CASSSPLGQYF
TRBJ1-2 TRBV30 CAWSTLNRDGYTF
TRBJ2-4 TRBV7-9 CASSPTGLAGIQYF
TRBJ2-1 TRBV18 CASSPKGLAGNNEQFF
TRBJ1-5 TRBV2 CASSETRGNQPQHF
TRBJ2-7 TRBV30 CAWRLAGGPYEQYF
TRBJ2-3 TRBV23-1 CASSQYLAGVSTDTQYF
TRBJ2-1 TRBV15 CAISWGPPDGEQFF
TRBJ1-5 TRBV19 CARSPGVVRSNQPQHF
TRBJ2-1 TRBV5-6 CASSALAGVGRNEQFF
TRBJ2-3 TRBV2 CASSNRGLVTDTQYF
TRBJ1-5 TRBV7-2 CASSPDSATNQPQHF
TRBJ2-1 TRBV5-1 CASSPTADNEQFF
TRBJ2-7 TRBV5-4 CASSLVGPSGYEQYF
TRBJ2-7 TRBV18 CASSPPGQRGYEQYF
TRBJ2-3 TRBV6-2/TRBV6-3 CASSYETHRTDTQYF
TRBJ2-7 TRBV4-1 CASSQGIGTSPREQYF
TRBJ2-1 TRBV6-5 CASSVTQTGSNEQFF